Only a few counts were recorded for the clone carrying this TCR beta chain. The antigen is undetermined. The germline CDR1 and CDR2 sequences are SGHRS and YFSETQ. With V trimmed by 1 base and J by 4 bases, 4 bases remained unmatched. The CDR3 covers 16 residues. This entry comes from a study of response to subunit inactivated influenza vaccine. Study-wide findings and caveats: Every seasonal influenza vaccination brings in few new T cells, the authors suggested.

Using its own MiXCR run on the RT-PCR reads, TCRdb lists one record per CDR3 protein. The data contain 500,000 to 600,000 distinct CDR3 sequences, 12% of them singletons. The chain combines TRBV5-1 with TRBJ2-2, with 10 bases aligning to TRBD2. The TCR originated in a man aged 45 to 65 who received an inactivated influenza vaccine. This specimen was PBMCs from blood, taken on the day of vaccination. The CDR3 sequence is CASSLLAGEVTGELFF. The CDR3 region has the DNA TGCGCCAGCAGCTTGCTAGCGGGAGAGGTCACCGGGGAGCTGTTTTTT.